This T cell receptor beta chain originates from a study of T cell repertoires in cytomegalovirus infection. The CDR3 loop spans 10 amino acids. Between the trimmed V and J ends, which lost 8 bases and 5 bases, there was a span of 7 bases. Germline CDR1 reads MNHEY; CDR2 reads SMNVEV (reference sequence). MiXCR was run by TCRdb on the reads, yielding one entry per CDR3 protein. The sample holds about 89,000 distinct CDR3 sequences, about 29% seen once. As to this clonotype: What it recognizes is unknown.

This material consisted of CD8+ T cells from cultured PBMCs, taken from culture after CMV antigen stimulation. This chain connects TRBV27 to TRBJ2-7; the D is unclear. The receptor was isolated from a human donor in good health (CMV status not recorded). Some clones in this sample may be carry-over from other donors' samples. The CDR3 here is CASGVDEQYF. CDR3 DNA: TGTGCCAGCGGTGTCGACGAGCAGTACTTC.